Sequencing of this T cell receptor beta chain was carried out in a study of Ad26.COV2.S vaccination and SARS-CoV-2 variants. This table comes from immunoSEQ multiplex PCR, and its TCRdb copy is limited to in-frame clones, with some not included. The sample carries about 350,000 clones, around 90% recorded once. The CDR3 totals 16 residues. Germline V lookup: CDR1 SGHTA, CDR2 FQGTGA. Trimming took 1 base from V and 2 from J; bases not matched to a gene: 6. Treatment given: 15 to 20 received Ad26.COV2.S at low or high dose, single or two shots; roughly five received placebo; per-sample allocation not given. The investigators took samples on day 63 after the first vaccine or placebo injection.

The receptor comes from a person aged 18 to 59 who received the Ad26.COV2.S COVID-19 vaccine or a placebo. The sequences come from peripheral blood, collected in a trial of Ad26.COV2.S vaccine versus placebo. The chain recombines TRBV7-3 with TRBJ2-3; 7 bases are a match to TRBD2. The CDR3, as DNA: TGTGCCAGCAGCTTAAAAAGGCTAGCGGTCACAGATACGCAGTATTTT. Amino acid sequence: CASSLKRLAVTDTQYF.